These 6 T cell receptor beta chains were all obtained from the same sample, sequenced in a study of blood T cell repertoires in COVID-19 (dated by TCRdb to the early 2020s). The protocol used for the library was the immunoSEQ multiplex PCR assay. TCRdb obtained this table from immuneACCESS and retained in-frame rearrangements with V and J assigned. These tables miss some clones; where compared with another copy, unresolved V genes account for less than half of the shortfall, and the remainder is unexplained. This sample lists about 110,000 clones; approximately 79% were detected once. The ten top clones hold 16% of the sample. Material: peripheral blood. The receptors were gathered from a woman aged 80 or older with active or convalescent COVID-19.

The rearrangement uses TRBV27 and TRBJ2-7; TRBD2 matches at 14 bases. Germline values: CDR1 MNHEY, CDR2 SMNVEV (reference sequence). CDR3 length equals 19 residues. V trimming: 5 bases; J trimming: 0 bases; junction bases outside the gene matches: 12. The CDR3 here is CASSPTGLAGVGISYEQYF. CDR3 sequence (DNA): TGTGCCAGCAGTCCCACGGGACTAGCGGGAGTGGGTATCTCCTACGAGCAGTACTTC.

This clone was detected a few times. The chain couples TRBV7-3 to TRBJ2-1, with 10 bases aligning to TRBD2. This CDR3 is 15 amino acids long. Germline V gene data show CDR1 as SGHTA and CDR2 as FQGTGA. Trimming at V came to 3 bases and at J to 7 bases, leaving 6 bases not matched to a gene. CDR3 nucleotide sequence: TGTGCCAGCAGCTTCCTAGCGGGAGCGTCAAATGAGCAGTTCTTC. It yields the protein CASSFLAGASNEQFF.

CDR3 coding DNA: TGTGCCTGGAGTAGGGGGTCTATAGGCGAGCAGTACTTC. Its translation is CAWSRGSIGEQYF. This chain connects TRBV30 to TRBJ2-7; weak D call: TRBD1 (6 bases). Germline CDR1 GTSNPN, CDR2 SVGIG (reference sequence). V shed 2 bases and J shed 6 bases, with 14 bases lying between them. The CDR3 is 13 amino acids.

The sample holds one count of this clone. This chain links TRBV18 with TRBJ1-1, with 11 bases matching TRBD1. Germline lookup yields CDR1 KGHSH and CDR2 LQKENI. J was trimmed by 4 bases and V by 6 bases; bases with no gene match: 4. The CDR3 spans 14 residues. The CDR3 DNA sequence: TGTGCCAGCTCTAGGGACAGGGGGTTCACTGAAGCTTTCTTT. This gives the protein CASSRDRGFTEAFF.

The chain employs TRBV7-2 and TRBJ1-4, with D unclear. Germline CDR1 reads SGHTA; CDR2 reads FQGNSA. The CDR3 is made up of 15 amino acids. The V end was cut by 4 bases, the J end by 0 bases, with 9 bases between. The CDR3 nucleotides are TGTGCCAGCAGCTCCCAGTTGGCAACTAATGAAAAACTGTTTTTT. Translated, it gives CASSSQLATNEKLFF.

This chain joins TRBV19 and TRBJ1-5, with D perhaps TRBD1 (5 bases). CDR1 and CDR2 (germline): LNHDA, SQIVND (reference sequence). The CDR3 spans 17 residues. V lost 3 bases, J lost 6 bases, and 21 bases lay in between. The CDR3 is CASSIERGTVSVQPQHF. In nucleotides, the CDR3 is TGTGCCAGTAGTATCGAACGGGGGACGGTGTCTGTTCAGCCCCAGCATTTT. Full variable domain (rest looked up from reference TRBV19 and TRBJ1-5): DGGITQSPKYLFRKEGQNVTLSCEQNLNHDAMYWYRQDPGQGLRLIYYSQIVNDFQKGDIAEGYSVSREKKESFPLTVTSAQKNPTAFYLCASSIERGTVSVQPQHFGDGTRLSIL.